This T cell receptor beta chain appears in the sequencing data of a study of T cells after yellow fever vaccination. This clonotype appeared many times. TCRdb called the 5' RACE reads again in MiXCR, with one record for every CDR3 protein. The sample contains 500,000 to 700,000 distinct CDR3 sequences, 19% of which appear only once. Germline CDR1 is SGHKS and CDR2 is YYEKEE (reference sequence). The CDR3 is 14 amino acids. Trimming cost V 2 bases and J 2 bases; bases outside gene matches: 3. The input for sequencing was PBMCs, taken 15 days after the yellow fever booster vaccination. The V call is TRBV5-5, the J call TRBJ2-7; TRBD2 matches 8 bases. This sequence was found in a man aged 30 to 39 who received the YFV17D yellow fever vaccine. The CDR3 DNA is TGTGCCAGCAGCTTAACTAGCGGTACCTACGAGCAGTACTTC. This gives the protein CASSLTSGTYEQYF.